What follows is one TCR beta chain and its context. The protocol was immunoSEQ multiplex PCR, while the TCRdb copy is restricted to in-frame clones and leaves out a portion. The sample holds some 2,000,000 clones, 90% to 95% seen once. The sample comes from a study of shared clonotypes between healthy human individuals. The CDR3 runs 13 residues. The germline CDR1 and CDR2 sequences are SQVTM and ANQGSEA. Trimming shortened V by 3 bases and J by 0 bases, and 6 bases separated the two germline ends. There were only Caucasian adults among the donors, and all lived in Nashville, Tennessee. Sequencing was done on a sample of naive CD4+ T cells sorted from blood. This sample's subset: CD45RA+ positively selected. The chain uses TRBV29-1 and TRBJ2-4; D unresolved. This receptor was taken from a young man in good health. The CDR3 protein is CSVEIGAKNIQYF. CDR3 sequence (DNA): TGCAGCGTTGAGATTGGAGCCAAAAACATTCAGTACTTC.